This TCR beta chain comes out of a study of T-cell reconstitution after alpha-beta-depleted transplantation in children. Germline V gene lookup returns CDR1 MGHDK and CDR2 SYGVNS. V was cut by 2 bases and J by 4 bases, with 14 bases left in between. The CDR3 has 15 residues. Molecular barcoding with unique molecular identifiers was used for the TCRbeta library. MiXCR, run by TCRdb on the PCR reads, gives a single entry per CDR3 protein. This sample has 190,000 or so distinct CDR3 sequences, with roughly 7.5% found just once. This sequence was found in a human donor who donated a stem cell graft to a child with Wiskott-Aldrich syndrome. The genes are TRBV25-1 and TRBJ1-1; D remains ambiguous. Sequencing was performed on PBMCs from the stem cell graft donor, taken from the stem cell graft. CDR3 coding DNA: TGTGCCAGCAGTGAAACAGCGACACATATCACTGAAGCTTTCTTT. It encodes CASSETATHITEAFF.